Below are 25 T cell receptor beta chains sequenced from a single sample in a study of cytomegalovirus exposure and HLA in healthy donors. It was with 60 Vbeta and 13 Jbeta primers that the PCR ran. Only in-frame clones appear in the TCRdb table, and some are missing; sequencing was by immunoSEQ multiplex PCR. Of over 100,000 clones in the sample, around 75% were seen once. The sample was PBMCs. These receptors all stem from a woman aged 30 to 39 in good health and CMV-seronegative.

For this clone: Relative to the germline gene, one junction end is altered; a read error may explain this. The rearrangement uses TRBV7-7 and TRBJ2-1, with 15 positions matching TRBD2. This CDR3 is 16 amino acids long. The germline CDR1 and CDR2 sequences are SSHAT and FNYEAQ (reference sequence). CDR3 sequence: CASSWGLAGGNNEQFF. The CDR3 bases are TGTGCTAGCAGCTGGGGACTAGCGGGGGGTAACAATGAGCAGTTCTTC.

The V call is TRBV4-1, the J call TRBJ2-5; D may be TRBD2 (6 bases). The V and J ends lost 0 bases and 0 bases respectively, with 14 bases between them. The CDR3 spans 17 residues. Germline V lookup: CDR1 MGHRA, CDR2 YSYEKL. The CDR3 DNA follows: TGCGCCAGCAGCCAAGATGCCCGGAGGGGAAACCAAGAGACCCAGTACTTC. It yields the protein CASSQDARRGNQETQYF.

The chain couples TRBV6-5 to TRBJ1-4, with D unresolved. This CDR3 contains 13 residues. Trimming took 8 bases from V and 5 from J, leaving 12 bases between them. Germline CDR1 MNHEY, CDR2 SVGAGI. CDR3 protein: CASGGLFNEKLFF. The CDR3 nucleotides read TGTGCCAGCGGTGGCCTTTTCAATGAAAAACTGTTTTTT.

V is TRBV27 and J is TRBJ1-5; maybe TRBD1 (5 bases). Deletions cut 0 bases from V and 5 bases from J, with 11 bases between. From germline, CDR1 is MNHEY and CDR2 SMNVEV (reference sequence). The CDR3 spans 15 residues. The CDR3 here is CASSLSTAGHQPQHF. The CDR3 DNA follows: TGTGCCAGCAGTTTATCGACGGCGGGACATCAGCCCCAGCATTTT.

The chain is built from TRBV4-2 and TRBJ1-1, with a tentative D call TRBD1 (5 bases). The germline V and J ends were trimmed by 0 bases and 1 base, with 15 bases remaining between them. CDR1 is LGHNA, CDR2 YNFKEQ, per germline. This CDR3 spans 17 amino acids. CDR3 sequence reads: CASSQDRGVGGNTEAFF. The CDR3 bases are TGTGCCAGCAGCCAAGATCGGGGGGTGGGAGGGAACACTGAAGCTTTCTTT.

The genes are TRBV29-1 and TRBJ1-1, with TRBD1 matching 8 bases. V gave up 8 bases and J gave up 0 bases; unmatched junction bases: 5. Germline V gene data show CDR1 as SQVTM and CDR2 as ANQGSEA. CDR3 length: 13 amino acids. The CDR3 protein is CSLGQGVNTEAFF. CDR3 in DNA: TGCAGCTTAGGACAGGGAGTGAACACTGAAGCTTTCTTT.

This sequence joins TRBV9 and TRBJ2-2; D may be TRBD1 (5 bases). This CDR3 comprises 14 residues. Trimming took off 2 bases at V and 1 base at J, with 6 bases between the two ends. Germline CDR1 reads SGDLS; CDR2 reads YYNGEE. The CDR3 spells CASSVTGNTGELFF. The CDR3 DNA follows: TGTGCCAGCAGCGTTACAGGGAACACCGGGGAGCTGTTTTTT.

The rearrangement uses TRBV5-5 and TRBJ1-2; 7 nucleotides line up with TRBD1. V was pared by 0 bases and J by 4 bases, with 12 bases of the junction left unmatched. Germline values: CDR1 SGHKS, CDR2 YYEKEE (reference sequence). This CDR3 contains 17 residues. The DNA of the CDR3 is TGTGCCAGCAGCTTGGGTCGACCGGGACAGATGGTCTATGGCTACACCTTC. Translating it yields CASSLGRPGQMVYGYTF.

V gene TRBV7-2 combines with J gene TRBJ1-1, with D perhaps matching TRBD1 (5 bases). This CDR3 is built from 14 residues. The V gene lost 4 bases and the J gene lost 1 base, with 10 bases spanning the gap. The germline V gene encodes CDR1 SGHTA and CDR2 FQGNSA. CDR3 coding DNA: TGTGCCAGCAGCTGGGAAGGGGCGAACACTGAAGCTTTCTTT. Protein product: CASSWEGANTEAFF.

This CDR3 reads CAWSVPGSGSFYNEQFF. The CDR3 DNA reads as TGTGCCTGGAGTGTACCGGGGAGCGGGAGCTTCTACAATGAGCAGTTCTTC. The rearrangement links TRBV30 to TRBJ2-1, with 8 nucleotides matching TRBD2. This CDR3 is 17 amino acids long. Germline values: CDR1 GTSNPN, CDR2 SVGIG (reference sequence). Germline trimming cut 0 bases from V and 3 bases from J; bases unmatched to any gene: 10.

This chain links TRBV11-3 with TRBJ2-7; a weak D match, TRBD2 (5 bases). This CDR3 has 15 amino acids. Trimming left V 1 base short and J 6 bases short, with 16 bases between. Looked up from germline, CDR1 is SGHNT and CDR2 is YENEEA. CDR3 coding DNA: TGTGCCAGCAGCTTAGTAGGGCTAGGAGGTTCCGAGCAGTACTTC. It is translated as CASSLVGLGGSEQYF.

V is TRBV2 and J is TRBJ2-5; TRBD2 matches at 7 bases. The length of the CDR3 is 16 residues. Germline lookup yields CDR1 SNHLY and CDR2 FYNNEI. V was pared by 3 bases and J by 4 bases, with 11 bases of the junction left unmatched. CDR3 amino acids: CASSDGAGVRGETQYF. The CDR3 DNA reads TGTGCCAGCAGTGATGGGGCGGGAGTTCGGGGAGAGACCCAGTACTTC.

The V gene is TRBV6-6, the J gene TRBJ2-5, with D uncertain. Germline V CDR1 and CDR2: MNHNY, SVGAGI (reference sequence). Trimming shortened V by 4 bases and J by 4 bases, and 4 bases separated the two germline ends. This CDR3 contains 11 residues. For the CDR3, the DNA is TGTGCCAGCAGTTCCGTAGAGACCCAGTACTTC. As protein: CASSSVETQYF.

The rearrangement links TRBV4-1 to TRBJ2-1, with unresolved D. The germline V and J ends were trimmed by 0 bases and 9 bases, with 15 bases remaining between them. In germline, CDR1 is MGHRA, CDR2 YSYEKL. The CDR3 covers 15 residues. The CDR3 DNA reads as TGCGCCAGCAGCCAAGAGGTAGCCCTTTCCCTTGAGCAGTTCTTC. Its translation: CASSQEVALSLEQFF.

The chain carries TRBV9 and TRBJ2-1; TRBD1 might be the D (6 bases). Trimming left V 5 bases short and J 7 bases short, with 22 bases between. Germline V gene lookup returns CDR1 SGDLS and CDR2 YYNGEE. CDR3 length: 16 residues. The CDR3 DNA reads TGTGCCAGCAGTGTTTTTACAGGGCAATTCGGGAATGAGCAGTTCTTC. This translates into CASSVFTGQFGNEQFF.

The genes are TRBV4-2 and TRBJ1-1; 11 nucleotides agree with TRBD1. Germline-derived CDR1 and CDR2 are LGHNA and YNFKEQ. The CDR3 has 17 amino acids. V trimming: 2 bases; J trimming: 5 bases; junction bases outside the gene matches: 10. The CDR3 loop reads CASSQLGPGTGGTEAFF. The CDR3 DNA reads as TGTGCCAGCAGCCAACTAGGACCCGGGACAGGGGGGACTGAAGCTTTCTTT.

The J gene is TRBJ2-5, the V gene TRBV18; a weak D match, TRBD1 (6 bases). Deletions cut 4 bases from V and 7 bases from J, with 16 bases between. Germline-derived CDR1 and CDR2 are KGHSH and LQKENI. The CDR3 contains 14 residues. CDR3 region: CASSLAPGELTQYF. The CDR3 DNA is TGTGCCAGCTCACTGGCTCCAGGGGAATTGACCCAGTACTTC.

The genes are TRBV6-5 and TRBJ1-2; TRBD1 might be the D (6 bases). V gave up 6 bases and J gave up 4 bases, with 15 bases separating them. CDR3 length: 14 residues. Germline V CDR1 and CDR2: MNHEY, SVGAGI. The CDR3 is CASRKGGRSYGYTF. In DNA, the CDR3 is TGTGCCAGCAGGAAGGGGGGGCGGAGCTATGGCTACACCTTC.

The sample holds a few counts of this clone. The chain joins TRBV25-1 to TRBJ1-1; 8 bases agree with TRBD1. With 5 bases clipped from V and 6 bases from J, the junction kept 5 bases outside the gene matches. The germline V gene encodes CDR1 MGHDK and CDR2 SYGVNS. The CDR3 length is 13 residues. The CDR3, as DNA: TGTGCCAGCAGTCTGACAGGGGTAGCTGAAGCTTTCTTT. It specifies CASSLTGVAEAFF.

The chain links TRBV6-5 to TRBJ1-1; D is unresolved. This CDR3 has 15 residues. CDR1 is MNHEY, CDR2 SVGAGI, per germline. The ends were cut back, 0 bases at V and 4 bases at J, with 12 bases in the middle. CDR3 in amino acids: CASSYSSGWSTEAFF. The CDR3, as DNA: TGTGCCAGCAGTTACTCGTCGGGGTGGAGCACTGAAGCTTTCTTT.

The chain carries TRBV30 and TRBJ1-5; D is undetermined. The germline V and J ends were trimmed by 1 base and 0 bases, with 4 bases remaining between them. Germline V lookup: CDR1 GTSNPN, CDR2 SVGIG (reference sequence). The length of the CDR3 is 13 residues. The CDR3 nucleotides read TGTGCCTGGAGTGCGTTTAGCAATCAGCCCCAGCATTTT. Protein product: CAWSAFSNQPQHF. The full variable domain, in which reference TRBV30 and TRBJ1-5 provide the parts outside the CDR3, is SQTIHQWPATLVQPVGSPLSLECTVEGTSNPNLYWYRQAAGRGLQLLFYSVGIGQISSEVPQNLSASRPQDRQFILSSKKLLLSDSGFYLCAWSAFSNQPQHFGDGTRLSIL.

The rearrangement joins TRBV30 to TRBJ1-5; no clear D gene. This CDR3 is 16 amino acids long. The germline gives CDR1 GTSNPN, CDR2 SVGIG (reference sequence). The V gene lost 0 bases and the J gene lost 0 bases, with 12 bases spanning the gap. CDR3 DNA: TGTGCCTGGAGTGTACTAGGTCCTGCTAGCAATCAGCCCCAGCATTTT. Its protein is CAWSVLGPASNQPQHF. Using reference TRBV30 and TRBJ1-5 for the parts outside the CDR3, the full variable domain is SQTIHQWPATLVQPVGSPLSLECTVEGTSNPNLYWYRQAAGRGLQLLFYSVGIGQISSEVPQNLSASRPQDRQFILSSKKLLLSDSGFYLCAWSVLGPASNQPQHFGDGTRLSIL.

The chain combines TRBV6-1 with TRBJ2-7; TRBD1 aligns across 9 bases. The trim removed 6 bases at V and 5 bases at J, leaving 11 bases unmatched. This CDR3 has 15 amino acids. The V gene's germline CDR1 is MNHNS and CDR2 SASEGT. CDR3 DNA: TGTGCCAGCAGCTATCACGGGACAGGGAGCGACGAGCAGTACTTC. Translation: CASSYHGTGSDEQYF.

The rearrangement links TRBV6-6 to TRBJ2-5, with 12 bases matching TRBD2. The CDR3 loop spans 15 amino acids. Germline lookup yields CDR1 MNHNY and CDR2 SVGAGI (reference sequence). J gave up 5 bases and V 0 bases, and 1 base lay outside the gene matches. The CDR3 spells CASSYSTSGGETQYF. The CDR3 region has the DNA TGTGCCAGCAGTTACTCGACTAGCGGGGGTGAGACCCAGTACTTC.

CDR3: CASSVGVGGGETQYF. The CDR3 nucleotides read TGTGCCAGCAGCGTAGGGGTAGGGGGCGGAGAGACCCAGTACTTC. The chain has TRBV9 and TRBJ2-5; 7 nucleotides match TRBD1. Germline V gene lookup returns CDR1 SGDLS and CDR2 YYNGEE. The CDR3 sequence is 15 residues long. J was trimmed by 4 bases and V by 0 bases; bases with no gene match: 6.